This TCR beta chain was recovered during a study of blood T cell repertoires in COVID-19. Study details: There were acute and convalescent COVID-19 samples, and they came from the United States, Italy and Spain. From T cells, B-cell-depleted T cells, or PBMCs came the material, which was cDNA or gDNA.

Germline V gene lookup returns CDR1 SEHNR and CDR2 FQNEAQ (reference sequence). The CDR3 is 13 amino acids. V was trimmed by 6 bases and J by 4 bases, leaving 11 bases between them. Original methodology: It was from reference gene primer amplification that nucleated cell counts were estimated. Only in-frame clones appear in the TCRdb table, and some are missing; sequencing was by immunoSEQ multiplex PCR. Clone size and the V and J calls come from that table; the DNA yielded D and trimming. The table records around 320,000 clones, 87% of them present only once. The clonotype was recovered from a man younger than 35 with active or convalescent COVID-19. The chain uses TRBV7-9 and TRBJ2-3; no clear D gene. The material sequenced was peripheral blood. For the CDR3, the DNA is TGTGCCAGCAGTCCCCTAGGCGCAGATACGCAGTATTTT. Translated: CASSPLGADTQYF.